The 11 T cell receptor beta chains presented below share a single source sample, sequenced in a study of blood T cell repertoires in COVID-19. Produced via immunoSEQ multiplex PCR; TCRdb's table is partial and in-frame only. The data contain approximately 250,000 clones, about 87% of them singletons. The material sequenced was PBMCs or T cells enriched from blood (not recorded which). These receptors came from a woman in her twenties or thirties with acute COVID-19.

This chain links TRBV28 with TRBJ1-4, with 7 bases aligning to TRBD1. This CDR3 comprises 14 residues. Germline CDR1 is MDHEN and CDR2 is SYDVKM. With V trimmed by 5 bases and J by 8 bases, 8 bases remained unmatched. The CDR3 protein is CASSLQGSGEKLFF. The CDR3 DNA reads TGTGCCAGCAGTCTACAGGGGTCGGGAGAAAAACTGTTTTTT.

In this sample, this clone turned up once. This chain joins TRBV14 and TRBJ2-1; TRBD1 matches 8 bases. From germline, CDR1 is SGHDN and CDR2 FVKESK. The CDR3 is made up of 16 amino acids. The V gene end was trimmed by 6 bases and the J gene end by 10 bases; junction bases not matched to a gene: 17. The CDR3 nucleotides are TGTGCCAGCAGTCAGAACAGGGGGGTAGCTTCAGACGAGCAGTTCTTC. This gives the protein CASSQNRGVASDEQFF.

The chain recombines TRBV10-3 with TRBJ2-7; TRBD2 aligns across 11 bases. Losses at the gene ends were 5 bases for V and 0 bases for J; bases not matched to a gene: 3. In germline, CDR1 is ENHRY, CDR2 SYGVKD. The length of the CDR3 is 15 residues. Here the CDR3 DNA reads TGTGCCATCAGTTTAGCGGGAGGGGTCTCCTACGAGCAGTACTTC. Translation gives CAISLAGGVSYEQYF.

The chain is built from TRBV2 and TRBJ1-2; D not resolved. Looked up from germline, CDR1 is SNHLY and CDR2 is FYNNEI. CDR3 length: 12 amino acids. V was cut by 4 bases and J by 8 bases, with 11 bases left in between. The CDR3 nucleotides are TGTGCCAGCAGTGGAGGTCTCGGGGGCTACACCTTC. Encoded protein: CASSGGLGGYTF.

The CDR3 nucleotides are TGCAGCGTTGATTCTGGGACTAGCGGGAGAGGTTACTACGAGCAGTACTTC. Translation gives CSVDSGTSGRGYYEQYF. The chain combines TRBV29-1 with TRBJ2-7; 14 positions agree with TRBD2. This CDR3 is 17 amino acids long. J was trimmed by 3 bases and V by 3 bases; bases with no gene match: 10. Per germline, CDR1 SQVTM and CDR2 ANQGSEA.

V usage is TRBV29-1 and J usage is TRBJ2-5; D is possibly TRBD2 (6 bases). V dropped 0 bases and J dropped 5 bases, with 19 bases sitting between them. This CDR3 has 16 amino acids. The germline CDR1 and CDR2 sequences are SQVTM and ANQGSEA. Here the CDR3 DNA reads TGCAGCGTTGAAGATTCGGGAGTCCCTCTGGAGGAGACCCAGTACTTC. This sequence encodes CSVEDSGVPLEETQYF.

The chain is built from TRBV19 and TRBJ2-3; D unclear. The CDR3 is 14 amino acids. Germline V gene lookup returns CDR1 LNHDA and CDR2 SQIVND (reference sequence). V was shortened by 1 base and J by 5 bases, with 10 bases between the two germline ends. The CDR3 here is CASSIALYEDTQYF. The CDR3 bases are TGTGCCAGTAGTATAGCCCTCTACGAAGATACGCAGTATTTT.

This clone was detected only once. The V and J genes are TRBV9 and TRBJ1-5; no clear D gene. This CDR3 is built from 14 residues. The V and J ends lost 8 bases and 2 bases respectively, with 14 bases between them. CDR1 is SGDLS and CDR2 is YYNGEE in the germline V gene. This CDR3 reads CARSTGSCNQPQHF. CDR3 DNA: TGTGCCAGATCCACCGGGAGTTGCAATCAGCCCCAGCATTTT.

This chain joins TRBV7-6 and TRBJ1-5; D may be TRBD1 (5 bases). The V end lost 5 bases, the J end lost 3 bases, and 14 bases lay between the germline ends. The CDR3 contains 15 residues. Germline values: CDR1 SGHVS, CDR2 FNYEAQ. The DNA for the CDR3 is TGTGCCAGCAGCCCAGAGCAGGGCCTCAATCAGCCCCAGCATTTT. Protein: CASSPEQGLNQPQHF.

The genes are TRBV10-2 and TRBJ2-7; 13 bases line up with TRBD2. J was trimmed by 6 bases and V by 6 bases; bases with no gene match: 5. The CDR3 contains 14 residues. Germline V gene sequence: CDR1 WSHSY, CDR2 SAAADI. This CDR3 reads CASSQLAGGPEQYF. The CDR3 DNA follows: TGCGCCAGCAGCCAACTAGCGGGAGGGCCCGAGCAGTACTTC.

The V and J genes are TRBV11-2 and TRBJ1-1; D possibly corresponds to TRBD1 (5 bases). The CDR3 runs 14 residues. Trimming removed 1 base from V and 4 bases from J, with 10 bases in between. Per the germline V gene, CDR1 is SGHAT and CDR2 is FQNNGV. The CDR3 DNA reads as TGTGCCAGCAGCTTAGGGCCAGGGCCCACTGAAGCTTTCTTT. This gives the protein CASSLGPGPTEAFF.